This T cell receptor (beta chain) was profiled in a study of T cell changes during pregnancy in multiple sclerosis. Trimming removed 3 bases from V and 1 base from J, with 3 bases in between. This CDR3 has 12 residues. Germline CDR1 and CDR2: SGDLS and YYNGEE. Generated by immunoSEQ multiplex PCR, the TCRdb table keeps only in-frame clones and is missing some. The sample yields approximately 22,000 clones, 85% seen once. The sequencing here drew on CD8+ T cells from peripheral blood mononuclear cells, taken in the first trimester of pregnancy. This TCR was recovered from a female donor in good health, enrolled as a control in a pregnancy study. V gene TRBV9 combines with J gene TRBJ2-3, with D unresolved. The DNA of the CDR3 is TGTGCCAGCAGCGCTGGCACAGATACGCAGTATTTT. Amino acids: CASSAGTDTQYF.